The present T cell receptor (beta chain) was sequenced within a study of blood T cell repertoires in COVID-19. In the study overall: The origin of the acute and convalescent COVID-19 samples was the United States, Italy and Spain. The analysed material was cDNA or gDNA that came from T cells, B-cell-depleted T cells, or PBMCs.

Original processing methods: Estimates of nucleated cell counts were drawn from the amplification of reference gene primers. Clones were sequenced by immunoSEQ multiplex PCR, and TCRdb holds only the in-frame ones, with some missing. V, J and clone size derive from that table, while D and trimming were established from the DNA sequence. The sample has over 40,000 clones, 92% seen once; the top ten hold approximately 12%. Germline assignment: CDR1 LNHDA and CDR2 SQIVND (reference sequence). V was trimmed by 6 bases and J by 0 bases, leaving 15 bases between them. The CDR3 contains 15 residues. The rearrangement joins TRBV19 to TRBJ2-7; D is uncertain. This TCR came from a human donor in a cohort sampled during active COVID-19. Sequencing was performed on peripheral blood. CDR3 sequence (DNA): TGTGCCAGTAGACCCGGTCAGGCACACTCCTACGAGCAGTACTTC. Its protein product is CASRPGQAHSYEQYF.